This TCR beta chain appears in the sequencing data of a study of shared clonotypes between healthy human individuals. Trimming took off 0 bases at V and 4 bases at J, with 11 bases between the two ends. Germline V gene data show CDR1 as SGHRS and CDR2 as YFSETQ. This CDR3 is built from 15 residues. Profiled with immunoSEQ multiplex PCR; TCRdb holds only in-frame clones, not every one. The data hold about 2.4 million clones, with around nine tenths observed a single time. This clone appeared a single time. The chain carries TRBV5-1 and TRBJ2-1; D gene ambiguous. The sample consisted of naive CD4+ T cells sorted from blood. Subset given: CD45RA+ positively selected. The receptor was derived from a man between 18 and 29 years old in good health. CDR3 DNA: TGCGCCAGCAGCTTGGAAGGGATTCCTTACAATGAGCAGTTCTTC. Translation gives CASSLEGIPYNEQFF.